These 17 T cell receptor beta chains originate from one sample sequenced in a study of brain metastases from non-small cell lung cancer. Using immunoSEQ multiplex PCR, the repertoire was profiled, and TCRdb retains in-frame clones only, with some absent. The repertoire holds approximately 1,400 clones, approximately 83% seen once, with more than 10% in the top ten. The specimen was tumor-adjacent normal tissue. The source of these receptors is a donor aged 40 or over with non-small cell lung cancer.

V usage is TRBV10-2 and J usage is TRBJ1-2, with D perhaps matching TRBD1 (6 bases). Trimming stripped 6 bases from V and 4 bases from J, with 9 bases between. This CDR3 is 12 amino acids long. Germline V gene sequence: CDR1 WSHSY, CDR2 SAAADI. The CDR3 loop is CASRKDSYGYTF. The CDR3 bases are TGCGCCAGCAGAAAGGACAGCTATGGCTACACCTTC.

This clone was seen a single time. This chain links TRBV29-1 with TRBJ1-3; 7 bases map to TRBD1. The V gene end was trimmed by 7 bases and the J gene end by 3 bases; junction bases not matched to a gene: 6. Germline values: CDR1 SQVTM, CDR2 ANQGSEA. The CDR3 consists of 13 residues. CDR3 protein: CSADRDDGNTIYF. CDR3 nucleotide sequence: TGCAGCGCTGACAGGGATGATGGAAACACCATATATTTT.

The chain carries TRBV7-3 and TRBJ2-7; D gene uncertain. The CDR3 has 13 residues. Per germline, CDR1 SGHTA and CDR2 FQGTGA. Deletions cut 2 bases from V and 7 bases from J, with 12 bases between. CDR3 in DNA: TGTGCCAGCAGCTTAGCGGAATCCTTGGAGCAGTACTTC. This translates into CASSLAESLEQYF.

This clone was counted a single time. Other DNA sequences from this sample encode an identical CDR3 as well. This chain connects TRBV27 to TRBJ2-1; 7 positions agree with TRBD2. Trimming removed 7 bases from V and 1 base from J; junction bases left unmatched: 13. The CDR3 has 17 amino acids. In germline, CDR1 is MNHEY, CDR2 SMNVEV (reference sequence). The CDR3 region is CASKLAGGLSSYNEQFF. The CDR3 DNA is TGTGCCAGCAAATTAGCGGGTGGTTTAAGTTCCTACAATGAGCAGTTCTTC.

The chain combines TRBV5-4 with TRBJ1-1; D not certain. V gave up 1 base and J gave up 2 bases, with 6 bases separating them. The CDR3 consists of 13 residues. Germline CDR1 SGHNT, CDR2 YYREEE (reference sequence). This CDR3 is CASSLRENTEAFF. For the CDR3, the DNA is TGTGCCAGCAGCTTGCGAGAAAACACTGAAGCTTTCTTT. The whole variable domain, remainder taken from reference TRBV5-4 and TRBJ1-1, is ETGVTQSPTHLIKTRGQQVTLRCSSQSGHNTVSWYQQALGQGPQFIFQYYREEENGRGNFPPRFSGLQFPNYSSELNVNALELDDSALYLCASSLRENTEAFFGQGTRLTVV.

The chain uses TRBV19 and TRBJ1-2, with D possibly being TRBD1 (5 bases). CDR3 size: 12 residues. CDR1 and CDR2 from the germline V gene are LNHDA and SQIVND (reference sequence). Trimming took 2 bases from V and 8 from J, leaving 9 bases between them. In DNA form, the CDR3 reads TGTGCCAGTAGTATACCCGGGGACGGCTACACCTTC. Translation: CASSIPGDGYTF. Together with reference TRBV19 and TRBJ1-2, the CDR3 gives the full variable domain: DGGITQSPKYLFRKEGQNVTLSCEQNLNHDAMYWYRQDPGQGLRLIYYSQIVNDFQKGDIAEGYSVSREKKESFPLTVTSAQKNPTAFYLCASSIPGDGYTFGSGTRLTVV.

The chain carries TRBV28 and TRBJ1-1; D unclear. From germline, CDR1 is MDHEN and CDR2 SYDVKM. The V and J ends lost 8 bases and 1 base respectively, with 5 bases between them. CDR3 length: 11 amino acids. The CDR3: CASEGNTEAFF. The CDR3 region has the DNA TGTGCCAGCGAGGGGAACACTGAAGCTTTCTTT.

The CDR3 DNA sequence: TGCGCCAGCAGCCAACAAGGGGGACTAGCGGACCTCCCCTACGAGCAGTACTTC. Encoded protein: CASSQQGGLADLPYEQYF. The V call is TRBV4-1, the J call TRBJ2-7, with TRBD2 identical over 11 bases. Per the germline V gene, CDR1 is MGHRA and CDR2 is YSYEKL. The CDR3 contains 18 residues. With V trimmed by 2 bases and J by 2 bases, 11 bases remained unmatched.

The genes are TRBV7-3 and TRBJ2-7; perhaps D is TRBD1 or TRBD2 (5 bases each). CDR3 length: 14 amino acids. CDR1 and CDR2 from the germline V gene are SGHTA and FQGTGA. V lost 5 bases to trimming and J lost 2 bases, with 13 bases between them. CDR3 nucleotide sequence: TGTGCCAGCAGCCCCCGGGAAGGGGCCTACGAGCAGTACTTC. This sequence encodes CASSPREGAYEQYF. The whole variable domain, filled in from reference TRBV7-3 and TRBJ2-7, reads GAGVSQTPSNKVTEKGKYVELRCDPISGHTALYWYRQSLGQGPEFLIYFQGTGAADDSGLPNDRFFAVRPEGSVSTLKIQRTERGDSAVYLCASSPREGAYEQYFGPGTRLTVT.

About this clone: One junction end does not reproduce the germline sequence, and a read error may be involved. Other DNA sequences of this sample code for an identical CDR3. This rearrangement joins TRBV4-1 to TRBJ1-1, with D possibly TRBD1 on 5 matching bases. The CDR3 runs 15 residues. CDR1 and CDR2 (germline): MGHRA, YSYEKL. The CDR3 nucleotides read TGCGCCAGTAGCCTCCGGGAAGGGGTCCCCACTGAAGCTTTCTTT. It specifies CASSLREGVPTEAFF.

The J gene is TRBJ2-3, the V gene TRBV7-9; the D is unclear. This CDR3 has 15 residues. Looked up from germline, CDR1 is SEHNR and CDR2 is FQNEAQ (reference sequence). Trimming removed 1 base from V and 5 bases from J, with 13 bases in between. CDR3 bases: TGTGCCAGCAGCTTAGGAGTGGGATCGGGAGATACGCAGTATTTT. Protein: CASSLGVGSGDTQYF.

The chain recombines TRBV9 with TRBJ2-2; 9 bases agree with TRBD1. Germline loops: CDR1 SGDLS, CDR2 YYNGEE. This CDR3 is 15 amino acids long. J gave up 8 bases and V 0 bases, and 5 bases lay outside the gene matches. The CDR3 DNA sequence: TGTGCCAGCAGCGTAGAAGGACAGGGGAGGGGGGAGCTGTTTTTT. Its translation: CASSVEGQGRGELFF.

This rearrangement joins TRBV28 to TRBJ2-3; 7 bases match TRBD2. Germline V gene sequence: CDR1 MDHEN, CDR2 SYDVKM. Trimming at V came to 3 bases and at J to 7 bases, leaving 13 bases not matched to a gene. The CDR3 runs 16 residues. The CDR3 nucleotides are TGTGCCAGCAGTTTGGGCCTGGGGGGGTTTAGGCATACGCAGTATTTT. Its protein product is CASSLGLGGFRHTQYF.

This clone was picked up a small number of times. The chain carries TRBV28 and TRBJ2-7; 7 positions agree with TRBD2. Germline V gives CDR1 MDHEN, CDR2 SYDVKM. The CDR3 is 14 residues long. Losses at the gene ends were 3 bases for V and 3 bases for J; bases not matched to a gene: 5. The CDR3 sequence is CASSFRGRVYEQYF. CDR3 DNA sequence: TGTGCCAGCAGTTTCCGAGGGAGGGTCTACGAGCAGTACTTC.

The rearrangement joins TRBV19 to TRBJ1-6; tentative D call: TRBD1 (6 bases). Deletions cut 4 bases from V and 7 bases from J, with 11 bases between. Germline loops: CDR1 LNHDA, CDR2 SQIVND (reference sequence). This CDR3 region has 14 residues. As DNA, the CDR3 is TGTGCCAGTAGTAGTCAGGGGCGCAATTCACCCCTCCACTTT. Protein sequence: CASSSQGRNSPLHF.

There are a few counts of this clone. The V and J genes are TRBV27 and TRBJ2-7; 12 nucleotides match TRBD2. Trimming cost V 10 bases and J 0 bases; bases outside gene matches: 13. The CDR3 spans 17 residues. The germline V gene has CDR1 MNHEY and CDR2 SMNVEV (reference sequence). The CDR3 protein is CATGQKTSGSVSYEQYF. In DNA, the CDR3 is TGTGCCACTGGACAGAAGACTAGCGGGAGCGTCTCCTACGAGCAGTACTTC.

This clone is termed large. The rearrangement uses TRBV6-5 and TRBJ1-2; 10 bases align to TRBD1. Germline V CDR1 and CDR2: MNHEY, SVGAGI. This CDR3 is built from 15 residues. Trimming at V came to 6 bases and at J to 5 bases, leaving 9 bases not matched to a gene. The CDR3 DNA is TGTGCCAGCAGCCATCAAGGACAGGGGGTTTATGGCTACACCTTC. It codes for CASSHQGQGVYGYTF.